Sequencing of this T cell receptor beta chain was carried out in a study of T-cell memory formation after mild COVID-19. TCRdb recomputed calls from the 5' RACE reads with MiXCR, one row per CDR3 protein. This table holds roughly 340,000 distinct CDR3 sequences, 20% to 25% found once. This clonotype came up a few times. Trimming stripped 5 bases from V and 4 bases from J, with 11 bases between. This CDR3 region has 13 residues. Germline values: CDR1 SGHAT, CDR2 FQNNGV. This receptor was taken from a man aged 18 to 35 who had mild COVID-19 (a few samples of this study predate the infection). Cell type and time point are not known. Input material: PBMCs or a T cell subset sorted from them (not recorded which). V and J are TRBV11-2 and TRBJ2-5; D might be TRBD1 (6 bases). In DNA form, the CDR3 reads TGTGCCAGCAGCGAACAGGGCCGAGAGACCCAGTACTTC. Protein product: CASSEQGRETQYF. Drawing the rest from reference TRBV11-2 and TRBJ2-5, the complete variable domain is EAGVAQSPRYKIIEKRQSVAFWCNPISGHATLYWYQQILGQGPKLLIQFQNNGVVDDSQLPKDRFSAERLKGVDSTLKIQPAKLEDSAVYLCASSEQGRETQYFGPGTRLLVL.